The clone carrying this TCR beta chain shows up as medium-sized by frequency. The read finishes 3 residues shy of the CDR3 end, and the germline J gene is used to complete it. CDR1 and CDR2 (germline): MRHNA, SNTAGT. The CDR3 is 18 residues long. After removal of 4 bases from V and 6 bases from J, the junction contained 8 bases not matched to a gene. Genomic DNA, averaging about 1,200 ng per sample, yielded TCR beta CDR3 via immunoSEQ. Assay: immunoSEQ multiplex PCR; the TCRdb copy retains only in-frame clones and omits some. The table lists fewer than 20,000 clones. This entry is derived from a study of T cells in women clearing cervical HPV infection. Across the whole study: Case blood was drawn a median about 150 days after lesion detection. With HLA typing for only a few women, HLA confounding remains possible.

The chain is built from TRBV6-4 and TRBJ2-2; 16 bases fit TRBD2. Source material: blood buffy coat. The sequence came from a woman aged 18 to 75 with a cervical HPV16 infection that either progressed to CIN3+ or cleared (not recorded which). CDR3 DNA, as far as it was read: TGTGCCAGCAGTGGCTCCGGGACTAGCGGGAGGGCCGCCGGGGAG. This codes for CASSGSGTSGRAAGE. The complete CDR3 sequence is CASSGSGTSGRAAGELFF.